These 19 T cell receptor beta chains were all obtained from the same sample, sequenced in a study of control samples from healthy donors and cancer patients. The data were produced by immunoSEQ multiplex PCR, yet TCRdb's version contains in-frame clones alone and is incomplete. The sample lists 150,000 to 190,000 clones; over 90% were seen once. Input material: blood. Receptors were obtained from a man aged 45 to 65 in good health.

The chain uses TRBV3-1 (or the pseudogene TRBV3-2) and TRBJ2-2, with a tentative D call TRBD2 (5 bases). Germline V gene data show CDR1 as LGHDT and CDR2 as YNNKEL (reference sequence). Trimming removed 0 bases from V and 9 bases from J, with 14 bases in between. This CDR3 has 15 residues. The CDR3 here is CASSQELIPGRELFF. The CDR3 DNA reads TGTGCCAGCAGCCAAGAGCTGATTCCGGGGAGGGAGCTGTTTTTT.

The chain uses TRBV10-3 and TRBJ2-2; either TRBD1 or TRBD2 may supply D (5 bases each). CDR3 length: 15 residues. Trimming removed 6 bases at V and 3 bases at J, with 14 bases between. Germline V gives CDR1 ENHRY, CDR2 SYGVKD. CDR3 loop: CAIRDSGTHTGELFF. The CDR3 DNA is TGTGCCATCAGGGACTCCGGGACGCACACCGGGGAGCTGTTTTTT.

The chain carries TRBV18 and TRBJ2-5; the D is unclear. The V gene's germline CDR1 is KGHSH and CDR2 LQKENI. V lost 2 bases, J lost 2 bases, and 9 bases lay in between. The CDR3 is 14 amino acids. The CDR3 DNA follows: TGTGCCAGCTCACCAAGGAACCAACAAGAGACCCAGTACTTC. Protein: CASSPRNQQETQYF.

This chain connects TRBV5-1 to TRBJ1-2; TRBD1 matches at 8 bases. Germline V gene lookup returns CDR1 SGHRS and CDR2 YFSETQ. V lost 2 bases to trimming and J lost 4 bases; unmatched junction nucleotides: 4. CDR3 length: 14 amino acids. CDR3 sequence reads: CASSFDRGGYGYTF. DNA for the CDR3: TGCGCCAGCAGCTTCGACAGGGGCGGCTATGGCTACACCTTC.

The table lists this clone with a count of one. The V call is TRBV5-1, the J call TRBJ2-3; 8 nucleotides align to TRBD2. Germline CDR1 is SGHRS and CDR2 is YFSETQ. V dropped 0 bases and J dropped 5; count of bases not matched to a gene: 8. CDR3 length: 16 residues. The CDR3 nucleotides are TGCGCCAGCAGCTTGGAGGCTCGGCTAGCGGGAGATACGCAGTATTTT. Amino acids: CASSLEARLAGDTQYF.

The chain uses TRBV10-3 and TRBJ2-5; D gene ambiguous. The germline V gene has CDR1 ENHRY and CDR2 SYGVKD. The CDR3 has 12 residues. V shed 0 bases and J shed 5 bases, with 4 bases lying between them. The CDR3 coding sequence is TGTGCCATCAGTGAGTCTGGGGAGACCCAGTACTTC. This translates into CAISESGETQYF.

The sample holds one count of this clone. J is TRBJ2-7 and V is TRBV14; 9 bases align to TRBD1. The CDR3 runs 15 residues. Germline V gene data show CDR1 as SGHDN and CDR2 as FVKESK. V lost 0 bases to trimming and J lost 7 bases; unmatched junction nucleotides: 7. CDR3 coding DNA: TGTGCCAGCAGCCAAGAGGACAGGGGAAGTGAGGAGCAGTACTTC. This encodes CASSQEDRGSEEQYF.

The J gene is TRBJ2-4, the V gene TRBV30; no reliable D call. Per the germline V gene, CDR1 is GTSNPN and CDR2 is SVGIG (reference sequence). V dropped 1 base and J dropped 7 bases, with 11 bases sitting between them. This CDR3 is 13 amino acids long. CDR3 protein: CAWSADVLNIQYF. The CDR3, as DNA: TGTGCCTGGAGTGCTGATGTTCTGAACATTCAGTACTTC.

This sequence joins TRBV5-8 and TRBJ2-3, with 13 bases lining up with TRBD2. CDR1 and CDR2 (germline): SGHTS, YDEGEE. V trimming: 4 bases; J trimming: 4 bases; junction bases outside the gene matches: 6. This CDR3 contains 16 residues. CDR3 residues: CASSPGLAGIADTQYF. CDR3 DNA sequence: TGTGCCAGCAGCCCGGGACTAGCGGGAATCGCAGATACGCAGTATTTT.

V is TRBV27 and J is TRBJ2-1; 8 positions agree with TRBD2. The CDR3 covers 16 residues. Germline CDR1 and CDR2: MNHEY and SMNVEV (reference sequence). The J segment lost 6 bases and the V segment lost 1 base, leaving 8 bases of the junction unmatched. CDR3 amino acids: CASSLWGAGVSNEQFF. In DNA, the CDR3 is TGTGCCAGCAGTTTATGGGGAGCGGGAGTCTCCAATGAGCAGTTCTTC.

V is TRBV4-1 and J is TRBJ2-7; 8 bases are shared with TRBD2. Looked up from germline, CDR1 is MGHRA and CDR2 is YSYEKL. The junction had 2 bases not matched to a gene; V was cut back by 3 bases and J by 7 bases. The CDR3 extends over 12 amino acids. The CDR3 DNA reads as TGCGCCAGCAGCCATATAGCGGGGGAGCAGTACTTC. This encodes CASSHIAGEQYF.

This CDR3 is CASSPIPTSGGEQYF. The CDR3 region has the DNA TGTGCCAGCAGCCCCATTCCGACTAGCGGGGGCGAGCAGTACTTC. This sequence joins TRBV6-5 and TRBJ2-7, with 12 bases fitting TRBD2. This CDR3 comprises 15 residues. The V segment lost 6 bases and the J segment 6 bases; nucleotides outside the gene matches: 9. Germline V gene lookup returns CDR1 MNHEY and CDR2 SVGAGI.

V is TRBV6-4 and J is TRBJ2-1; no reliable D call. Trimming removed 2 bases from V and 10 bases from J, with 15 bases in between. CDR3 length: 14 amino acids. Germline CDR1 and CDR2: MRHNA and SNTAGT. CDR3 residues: CASSDNGYPREQFF. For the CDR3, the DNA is TGTGCCAGCAGTGACAATGGCTATCCCAGGGAGCAGTTCTTC.

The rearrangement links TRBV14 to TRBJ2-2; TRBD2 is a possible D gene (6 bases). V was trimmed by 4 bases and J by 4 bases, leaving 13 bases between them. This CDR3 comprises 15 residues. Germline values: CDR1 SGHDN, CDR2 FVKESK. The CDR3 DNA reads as TGTGCCAGCAGCCCCCGGGGGACGGGCACCGGGGAGCTGTTTTTT. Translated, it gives CASSPRGTGTGELFF.

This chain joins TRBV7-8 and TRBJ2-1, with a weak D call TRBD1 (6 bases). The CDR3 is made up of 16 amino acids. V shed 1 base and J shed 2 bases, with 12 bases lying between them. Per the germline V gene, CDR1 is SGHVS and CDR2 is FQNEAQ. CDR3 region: CASSLGSAGAYNEQFF. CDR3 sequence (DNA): TGTGCCAGCAGCTTAGGGTCCGCAGGGGCCTACAATGAGCAGTTCTTC.

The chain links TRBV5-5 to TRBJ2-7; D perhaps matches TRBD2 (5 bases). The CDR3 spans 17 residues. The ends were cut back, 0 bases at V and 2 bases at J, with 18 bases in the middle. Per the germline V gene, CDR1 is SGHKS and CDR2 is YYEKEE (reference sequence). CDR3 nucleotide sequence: TGTGCCAGCAGCTTGGGTCTATTTTCGGGGTTCGCCTACGAGCAGTACTTC. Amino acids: CASSLGLFSGFAYEQYF.

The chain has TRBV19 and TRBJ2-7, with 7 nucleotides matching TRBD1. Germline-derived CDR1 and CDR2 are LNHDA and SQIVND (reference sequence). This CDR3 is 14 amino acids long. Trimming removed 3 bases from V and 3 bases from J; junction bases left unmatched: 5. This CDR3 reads CASSIAQGIYEQYF. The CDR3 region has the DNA TGTGCCAGTAGTATCGCACAGGGGATCTACGAGCAGTACTTC.

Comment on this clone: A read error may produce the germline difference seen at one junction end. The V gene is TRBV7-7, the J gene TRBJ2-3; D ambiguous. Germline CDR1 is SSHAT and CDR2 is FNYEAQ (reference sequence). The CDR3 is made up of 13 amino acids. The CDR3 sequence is CASSLADTDTQYF. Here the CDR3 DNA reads TGTGCTAGCAGCTTAGCAGACACAGATACGCAGTATTTT. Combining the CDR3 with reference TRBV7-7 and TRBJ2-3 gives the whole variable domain GAGVSQSPRYKVTKRGQDVTLRCDPISSHATLYWYQQALGQGPEFLTYFNYEAQPDKSGLPSDRFSAERPEGSISTLTIQRTEQRDSAMYRCASSLADTDTQYFGPGTRLTVL.

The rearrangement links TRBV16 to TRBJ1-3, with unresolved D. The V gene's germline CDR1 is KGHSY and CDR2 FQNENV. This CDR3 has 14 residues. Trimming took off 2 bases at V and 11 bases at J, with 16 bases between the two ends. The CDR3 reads CASSQGPFGFAIYF. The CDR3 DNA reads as TGTGCCAGCAGCCAAGGGCCGTTTGGTTTCGCCATATATTTT.